The 29 T cell receptor beta chains listed next were all sequenced from one sample in a study of liver allograft versus peripheral blood T cells. Study in general: Recipients' peripheral blood served as the comparator for T cell receptor repertoires in transplanted livers.

TCRdb ran MiXCR on the reads and lists one entry per CDR3 protein. Among 6,000 to 7,000 distinct CDR3 sequences listed, 15% to 20% were seen once. These receptors came from a human patient who had a liver transplant. These T cells may partly come from the graft donor.

This clonotype is judged medium-sized. V usage is TRBV7-9 and J usage is TRBJ2-6; D call uncertain. Germline V CDR1 and CDR2: SEHNR, FQNEAQ (reference sequence). This CDR3 region has 17 residues. V gave up 4 bases and J gave up 2 bases, with 15 bases separating them. The CDR3 DNA sequence: TGTGCCAGCAGCTCCCCCCGGGTCACTGCTGGGGCCAACGTCCTGACTTTC. Residues: CASSSPRVTAGANVLTF.

J is TRBJ1-5 and V is TRBV20-1; D is undetermined. Germline assignment: CDR1 DFQATT and CDR2 SNEGSKA (reference sequence). V lost 3 bases to trimming and J lost 6 bases, with 12 bases between them. This CDR3 contains 13 residues. The CDR3 nucleotides read TGCAGTGCTAGTGAAACCGAGGTTCAGCCCCAGCATTTT. Amino acids: CSASETEVQPQHF.

CDR3 DNA: TGTGCTAGTGTCCCGGACATTAGCACAGATACGCAGTATTTT. It is translated as CASVPDISTDTQYF. The V and J genes are TRBV12-5 and TRBJ2-3, with D possibly matching TRBD1 (5 bases). Looked up from germline, CDR1 is LGHNT and CDR2 is FRNRAP. The CDR3 contains 14 residues. Trimming took off 7 bases at V and 0 bases at J, with 11 bases between the two ends.

The sample holds a few counts of this clonotype. This chain uses TRBV10-3 with TRBJ1-2, with 10 nucleotides matching TRBD1. The CDR3 is 13 amino acids. Germline assignment: CDR1 ENHRY and CDR2 SYGVKD. V shed 10 bases, J shed 8 bases, and the junction held 10 bases outside the gene matches. Written as DNA, the CDR3 is TGTGCCACTAACCGGGACAGGGGTGAAGGCTACACCTTC. Translating gives CATNRDRGEGYTF.

This clonotype has a handful of counts. The chain joins TRBV7-9 to TRBJ1-4, with TRBD1 matching over 7 bases. Germline CDR1 reads SEHNR; CDR2 reads FQNEAQ (reference sequence). Trimming removed 2 bases from V and 5 bases from J; junction bases left unmatched: 2. The CDR3 runs 14 residues. The CDR3: CASSLPGGNEKLFF. The CDR3 DNA follows: TGTGCCAGCAGCTTACCAGGGGGGAATGAAAAACTGTTTTTT.

By share, this clonotype ranks as medium-sized (0.01 to 0.1%). V and J are TRBV29-1 and TRBJ1-2, with D hard to call. The CDR3 has 12 residues. The V end lost 4 bases, the J end lost 2 bases, and 8 bases lay between the germline ends. Germline V CDR1 and CDR2: SQVTM, ANQGSEA. The CDR3 region is CSVAEMNYGYTF. For the CDR3, the DNA is TGCAGCGTTGCCGAGATGAACTATGGCTACACCTTC. The complete variable domain, with remaining parts taken from reference TRBV29-1 and TRBJ1-2, reads SAVISQKPSRDICQRGTSLTIQCQVDSQVTMMFWYRQQPGQSLTLIATANQGSEATYESGFVIDKFPISRPNLTFSTLTVSNMSPEDSSIYLCSVAEMNYGYTFGSGTRLTVV.

There are a few counts of this clonotype. The V and J genes are TRBV6-6 and TRBJ1-5, with D uncertain. This CDR3 spans 14 amino acids. Germline V gene data show CDR1 as MNHNY and CDR2 as SVGAGI (reference sequence). Trimming shortened V by 8 bases and J by 0 bases, and 11 bases separated the two germline ends. CDR3 in DNA: TGTGCCAGCGGCCCTAAGTATAGCAATCAGCCCCAGCATTTT. Residues: CASGPKYSNQPQHF.

This clonotype has at least ten counts. V is TRBV19 and J is TRBJ2-5; tentatively, D is TRBD1 (5 bases). The CDR3 runs to 13 residues. Germline V gene lookup returns CDR1 LNHDA and CDR2 SQIVND (reference sequence). V gave up 7 bases and J gave up 5 bases, with 14 bases separating them. CDR3: CASNFREGETQYF. Here the CDR3 DNA reads TGTGCCAGTAACTTCAGGGAAGGGGAGACCCAGTACTTC.

This clonotype is medium-sized in the sample. This chain links TRBV27 with TRBJ1-6; D ambiguous. CDR1 and CDR2 (germline): MNHEY, SMNVEV (reference sequence). The CDR3 consists of 12 residues. The V end was cut by 9 bases, the J end by 10 bases, with 13 bases between. The CDR3 DNA sequence: TGTGCCAGTAGGAGATCAGGCTCACCCCTCCACTTT. Encoded protein: CASRRSGSPLHF.

Comments on this clonotype: Possible read error: a much larger clone is one base away. The V and J genes are TRBV19 and TRBJ1-4; D gene ambiguous. CDR1 and CDR2 from the germline V gene are LNHDA and SQIVND (reference sequence). The CDR3 is 15 amino acids. Trimming took off 3 bases at V and 8 bases at J, with 16 bases between the two ends. Here the CDR3 DNA reads TGTGCCAGTAGTATGCTTAGCGGCGTCAGGGAAAAACTGTTTTTT. Translated: CASSMLSGVREKLFF.

The chain links TRBV2 to TRBJ1-2; perhaps TRBD1 as D (6 bases). CDR1 and CDR2 from the germline V gene are SNHLY and FYNNEI. This CDR3 comprises 13 residues. V gave up 5 bases and J gave up 2 bases, with 9 bases separating them. CDR3 bases: TGTGCCAGCAGTCTAACAGGGAACTATGGCTACACCTTC. Amino acids: CASSLTGNYGYTF.

A few counts support this clonotype. This rearrangement joins TRBV19 to TRBJ2-1; D call uncertain. V was clipped by 5 bases and J by 3 bases, with 11 bases between them. The CDR3 is 14 amino acids. In germline, CDR1 is LNHDA, CDR2 SQIVND (reference sequence). In nucleotides, the CDR3 is TGTGCCAGTAGTTCTTCCGGCCGCTACAATGAGCAGTTCTTC. Encoded protein: CASSSSGRYNEQFF.

The chain couples TRBV6-2 or TRBV6-3 to TRBJ1-2; no clear D gene. The CDR3 sequence is 14 residues long. Germline V gene data show CDR1 as MNHEY and CDR2 as SVGEGT. Trimming removed 0 bases from V and 3 bases from J, with 8 bases in between. The CDR3: CASSYSTPYYGYTF. CDR3 nucleotide sequence: TGTGCCAGCAGTTACTCGACCCCCTACTATGGCTACACCTTC.

This clonotype was recorded a few times. The chain couples TRBV6-5 to TRBJ2-4, with D uncertain. CDR1 and CDR2 (germline): MNHEY, SVGAGI. This CDR3 has 15 amino acids. V lost 7 bases and J 0 bases, leaving 13 bases between the germline ends. The CDR3, as DNA: TGTGCCAGCACCCCGAGAGCTGGAGCCAAAAACATTCAGTACTTC. Translated, it gives CASTPRAGAKNIQYF.

In this sample, this clonotype turned up a few times. The chain carries TRBV27 and TRBJ1-5; no clear D gene. The germline V and J ends were trimmed by 5 bases and 3 bases, with 11 bases remaining between them. The CDR3 length is 14 residues. CDR1 and CDR2 (germline): MNHEY, SMNVEV (reference sequence). The CDR3 DNA reads TGTGCCAGCAGTCTTTCCCCACTCAATCAGCCCCAGCATTTT. Amino acids: CASSLSPLNQPQHF.

This clonotype was picked up a small number of times. This chain uses TRBV6-5 with TRBJ1-4, with D perhaps TRBD1 (5 bases). The CDR3 is 13 amino acids. Germline CDR1 reads MNHEY; CDR2 reads SVGAGI. The V end lost 6 bases, the J end lost 6 bases, and 11 bases lay between the germline ends. The CDR3 coding sequence is TGTGCCAGCAGGTGGCAGGGAGATGAAAAACTGTTTTTT. It encodes CASRWQGDEKLFF.

The rearrangement uses TRBV27 and TRBJ2-4; TRBD2 agrees at 7 bases. The CDR3 totals 15 residues. V lost 0 bases to trimming and J lost 10 bases; unmatched junction nucleotides: 9. Germline CDR1 MNHEY, CDR2 SMNVEV (reference sequence). The CDR3 loop reads CASSLSWGGKGIQYF. The CDR3 region has the DNA TGTGCCAGCAGTTTATCGTGGGGGGGGAAAGGGATTCAGTACTTC.

This clonotype rates as medium-sized. The chain recombines TRBV7-2 with TRBJ1-5; a weak D match, TRBD1 (5 bases). The CDR3 has 14 amino acids. The V and J ends lost 0 bases and 5 bases respectively, with 8 bases between them. Germline V gene lookup returns CDR1 SGHTA and CDR2 FQGNSA. The CDR3 sequence is CASSLAGEHQPQHF. DNA of the CDR3: TGTGCCAGCAGCTTAGCAGGGGAACATCAGCCCCAGCATTTT.

Sample share makes this clonotype medium-sized (0.01 to 0.1%). The chain is built from TRBV29-1 and TRBJ1-2; perhaps TRBD1 as D (6 bases). Germline loops: CDR1 SQVTM, CDR2 ANQGSEA. This CDR3 comprises 15 residues. V was pared by 0 bases and J by 2 bases, with 13 bases between. This CDR3 reads CSVEEGPTGNYGYTF. CDR3 in DNA: TGCAGCGTTGAAGAGGGCCCTACAGGGAACTATGGCTACACCTTC.

By sample share, this clonotype is medium-sized. V is TRBV7-9 and J is TRBJ1-1; 8 bases align to TRBD1. The CDR3 totals 15 residues. Per germline, CDR1 SEHNR and CDR2 FQNEAQ (reference sequence). Trimming removed 2 bases from V and 1 base from J; junction bases left unmatched: 3. CDR3 sequence reads: CASSLLGQANTEAFF. The CDR3 coding sequence is TGTGCCAGCAGCTTATTGGGACAGGCGAACACTGAAGCTTTCTTT.

This clonotype has just a few counts. V usage is TRBV29-1 and J usage is TRBJ2-4; D is perhaps TRBD1 or TRBD2 (6 bases each). V was clipped by 4 bases and J by 6 bases, with 13 bases between them. The length of the CDR3 is 13 residues. Per germline, CDR1 SQVTM and CDR2 ANQGSEA. The CDR3 nucleotides are TGCAGCGTTGTCGGGGGCAGGAGAAACATTCAGTACTTC. Protein product: CSVVGGRRNIQYF.

This clonotype was observed a few times. J is TRBJ1-2 and V is TRBV19, with D possibly matching TRBD1 (5 bases). CDR3 size: 11 residues. Germline assignment: CDR1 LNHDA and CDR2 SQIVND (reference sequence). V was clipped by 7 bases and J by 6 bases, with 9 bases between them. The CDR3 DNA follows: TGTGCCAGTATTGGGGGGAATGGCTACACCTTC. Translated, it gives CASIGGNGYTF.

The chain couples TRBV20-1 to TRBJ2-7; D unresolved. CDR1 is DFQATT, CDR2 SNEGSKA, per germline (reference sequence). The ends were cut back, 3 bases at V and 2 bases at J, with 14 bases in the middle. The CDR3 contains 14 residues. DNA of the CDR3: TGCAGTGCTAGGCCCCCGTATATCACCTACGAGCAGTACTTC. Protein sequence: CSARPPYITYEQYF.

The rearrangement uses TRBV27 and TRBJ2-1; D is uncertain. The CDR3 length is 13 residues. V gave up 6 bases and J gave up 2 bases, with 8 bases separating them. Germline values: CDR1 MNHEY, CDR2 SMNVEV (reference sequence). CDR3 DNA sequence: TGTGCCAGCAGCCCTTCAGCCTACAATGAGCAGTTCTTC. This gives the protein CASSPSAYNEQFF.

This clonotype was seen a handful of times. J is TRBJ2-7 and V is TRBV29-1; the D gene is possibly TRBD1 (5 bases). Germline V gene data show CDR1 as SQVTM and CDR2 as ANQGSEA. Trimming removed 2 bases from V and 4 bases from J, with 21 bases in between. The CDR3 covers 16 residues. CDR3 DNA: TGCAGCGTTGAAAGTCCCCGCTGGCAGGGTATGTACGAGCAGTACTTC. Amino acid sequence: CSVESPRWQGMYEQYF.

V usage is TRBV28 and J usage is TRBJ2-7, with D possibly matching TRBD2 (5 bases). Looked up from germline, CDR1 is MDHEN and CDR2 is SYDVKM. Trimming left V 2 bases short and J 3 bases short, with 14 bases between. The CDR3 runs 15 residues. The CDR3 region has the DNA TGTGCCAGCAGTTTAATTGGCGGTGCGGGCTACGAGCAGTACTTC. This sequence encodes CASSLIGGAGYEQYF.

The genes are TRBV27 and TRBJ1-2, with no clear D. The CDR3 loop spans 13 amino acids. Germline-derived CDR1 and CDR2 are MNHEY and SMNVEV (reference sequence). The germline V and J ends were trimmed by 5 bases and 4 bases, with 11 bases remaining between them. CDR3 in amino acids: CASSGAKSYGYTF. Here the CDR3 DNA reads TGTGCCAGCAGTGGAGCCAAATCCTATGGCTACACCTTC.

This clonotype was picked up many times. The rearrangement joins TRBV6-5 to TRBJ1-1; D ambiguous. The germline V gene encodes CDR1 MNHEY and CDR2 SVGAGI. The CDR3 runs to 17 residues. The V and J ends lost 0 bases and 1 base respectively, with 15 bases between them. CDR3 amino acids: CASSYSSFGRENTEAFF. The CDR3 bases are TGTGCCAGCAGTTACTCGAGTTTTGGAAGGGAGAACACTGAAGCTTTCTTT.

This clonotype was recorded a few times. This chain links TRBV6-2 or TRBV6-3 with TRBJ2-2, with a weak D call TRBD2 (5 bases). V gave up 6 bases and J gave up 7 bases, with 15 bases separating them. Germline V CDR1 and CDR2: MNHEY, SVGEGT. The CDR3 totals 14 residues. The CDR3 coding sequence is TGTGCCAGCAGGGACGGGGATGGCAACGGGGAGCTGTTTTTT. Amino acid sequence: CASRDGDGNGELFF.